A selection of T cell receptor beta chains follows, all from one sample in a study of blood T cell repertoires in COVID-19. The protocol was immunoSEQ multiplex PCR, while the TCRdb copy is restricted to in-frame clones and leaves out a portion. The data hold 350,000 to 400,000 clones, with around 87% observed a single time. The source material was PBMCs or T cells enriched from blood (not recorded which). These receptors all stem from a man aged 35-49 years in a cohort exposed to, infected with or recovered from COVID-19 (not recorded which). Each CDR3 is given with its conserved first and last residue.

v_gene: TRBV14; j_gene: TRBJ2-2; len: 15; CDR3aa: CASSQFLTRTGELFF
v_gene: TRBV27; j_gene: TRBJ2-3; len: 15; CDR3aa: CASSFGLAGGGTQYF
v_gene: TRBV28; j_gene: TRBJ2-5; len: 12; CDR3aa: CASSSGIWTQYF
v_gene: TRBV3-1/TRBV3-2; j_gene: TRBJ2-1; len: 17; CDR3aa: CASSQGPGYRSYNEQFF
v_gene: TRBV4-1; j_gene: TRBJ1-5; len: 17; CDR3aa: CASSQLRGDRDNQPQHF
v_gene: TRBV5-4; j_gene: TRBJ2-1; len: 14; CDR3aa: CASTIQAGLGEQFF
v_gene: TRBV7-6; j_gene: TRBJ2-7; len: 16; CDR3aa: CASSLGATSGGYEQYF
v_gene: TRBV2; j_gene: TRBJ2-7; len: 14; CDR3aa: CASSPGTISYEQYF
v_gene: TRBV4-1; j_gene: TRBJ2-7; len: 13; CDR3aa: CASSLTQGGEQYF
v_gene: TRBV19; j_gene: TRBJ2-1; len: 13; CDR3aa: CASSLGLRLEQFF
v_gene: TRBV29-1; j_gene: TRBJ1-5; len: 13; CDR3aa: CSVEWAADQPQHF
v_gene: TRBV10-3; j_gene: TRBJ2-3; len: 13; CDR3aa: CAIHSELTDTQYF
v_gene: TRBV28; j_gene: TRBJ1-2; len: 11; CDR3aa: CASEGNYGYTF
v_gene: TRBV5-8; j_gene: TRBJ2-1; len: 16; CDR3aa: CASSLGTSGSYNEQFF
v_gene: TRBV24-1; j_gene: TRBJ2-1; len: 16; CDR3aa: CATSDLGTSGSHEQFF
v_gene: TRBV9; j_gene: TRBJ2-2; len: 17; CDR3aa: CASSVSGTSVLTGELFF
v_gene: TRBV30; j_gene: TRBJ1-4; len: 14; CDR3aa: CAWSVAGVDEKLFF
v_gene: TRBV4-2; j_gene: TRBJ1-5; len: 13; CDR3aa: CASSQVSVQPQHF
v_gene: TRBV6-5; j_gene: TRBJ1-2; len: 13; CDR3aa: CASSPTGVDGYTF
v_gene: TRBV28; j_gene: TRBJ1-4; len: 14; CDR3aa: CASSRRLGGEKLFF
v_gene: TRBV10-2; j_gene: TRBJ2-2; len: 15; CDR3aa: CASSDSGRGTGELFF
v_gene: TRBV6-5; j_gene: TRBJ1-1; len: 14; CDR3aa: CASSSGRFTTEAFF
v_gene: TRBV30; j_gene: TRBJ1-3; len: 16; CDR3aa: CAWSGAGMISGNTIYF
v_gene: TRBV9; j_gene: TRBJ1-6; len: 15; CDR3aa: CASSLQGHQNSPLHF
v_gene: TRBV7-9; j_gene: TRBJ2-5; len: 15; CDR3aa: CASSLGSGRGETQYF
v_gene: TRBV19; j_gene: TRBJ2-3; len: 15; CDR3aa: CASSIEGSSTDTQYF
v_gene: TRBV6-5; j_gene: TRBJ2-1; len: 13; CDR3aa: CASSLAGRSEQFF
v_gene: TRBV27; j_gene: TRBJ2-3; len: 15; CDR3aa: CASSLGVTLGDTQYF
v_gene: TRBV11-3; j_gene: TRBJ2-7; len: 15; CDR3aa: CASSLSYLAGGEQYF
v_gene: TRBV5-6; j_gene: TRBJ1-1; len: 12; CDR3aa: CASSLTDTEAFF
v_gene: TRBV5-5; j_gene: TRBJ1-4; len: 14; CDR3aa: CASSTDTTNEKLFF
v_gene: TRBV7-2; j_gene: TRBJ2-7; len: 15; CDR3aa: CASSLVGSGSYEQYF
v_gene: TRBV18; j_gene: TRBJ1-2; len: 13; CDR3aa: CASSPQEADGYTF
v_gene: TRBV27; j_gene: TRBJ1-2; len: 14; CDR3aa: CASSPIQGADGYTF
v_gene: TRBV6-4; j_gene: TRBJ2-7; len: 15; CDR3aa: CASRNSGRGLYEQYF
v_gene: TRBV5-1; j_gene: TRBJ2-7; len: 16; CDR3aa: CASSAPGLAVSYEQYF
v_gene: TRBV7-2; j_gene: TRBJ2-5; len: 14; CDR3aa: CASSEGTGPETQYF
v_gene: TRBV5-4; j_gene: TRBJ2-7; len: 11; CDR3aa: CASSFSDEQYF
v_gene: TRBV30; j_gene: TRBJ1-4; len: 15; CDR3aa: CAWIHPWEDGGKLFF
v_gene: TRBV5-6; j_gene: TRBJ2-2; len: 15; CDR3aa: CASSFGVAGTGELFF
v_gene: TRBV7-9; j_gene: TRBJ1-2; len: 14; CDR3aa: CASSFEGRSGGYTF